This TCR beta chain was recovered during a study of blood T cell repertoires in COVID-19. Study-wide context: Both acute and convalescent COVID-19 samples were obtained from the United States, Italy and Spain. The cDNA or gDNA used as material had been derived from T cells, B-cell-depleted T cells, or PBMCs.

In the original processing: Reference gene primer amplification gave estimated nucleated cell counts. TCRdb's table, derived via immunoSEQ multiplex PCR, lists solely in-frame clones and lacks some. The DNA gave D and trimming, while V, J and clone size come from that table. This sample has 35,000 to 40,000 clones, with 88% found just once. The germline gives CDR1 LGHDT, CDR2 YNNKEL (reference sequence). The CDR3 spans 14 residues. Trimming left V 6 bases short and J 1 base short, with 11 bases between. The source is a man in his 60s with active COVID-19. This sequence joins TRBV3-1 (or the pseudogene TRBV3-2) and TRBJ2-3, with D possibly matching TRBD1 (6 bases). Sequencing was carried out using peripheral blood. In DNA form, the CDR3 reads TGTGCCAGCAGTGGGGGCGGCGGCACAGATACGCAGTATTTT. This sequence encodes CASSGGGGTDTQYF.